The present T cell receptor (beta chain) was sequenced within a study of cytomegalovirus exposure and HLA in healthy donors. Study-wide points: What was likely a sequencing artifact was a cluster of highly shared sequence variants.

V lost 6 bases, J lost 5 bases, and 16 bases lay in between. In germline, CDR1 is SGHTA, CDR2 FQGNSA. This CDR3 comprises 14 residues. This clone was counted only a few times. The antigen is undetermined. Primers: 60 Vbeta forward and 13 Jbeta reverse. In the original analysis: An analysis that came later counted 80 million or so unique TCR beta chains, 10 million to 12 million shared. Some clones are missing from TCRdb's copy, which holds only in-frame ones; the method was immunoSEQ multiplex PCR. V and J calls and clone size follow that table, whereas D and trimming were derived from the DNA. The sample includes around 140,000 clones, roughly 79% seen only once; the top ten take roughly 1.5%.

The chain uses TRBV7-2 and TRBJ2-5; D might be TRBD2 (6 bases). Sequencing input: PBMCs. This clonotype was sampled from a young woman in good health and CMV-seronegative. The CDR3 sequence is CASSPPEGRETQYF. The CDR3 coding sequence is TGTGCCAGCAGTCCCCCGGAGGGAAGGGAGACCCAGTACTTC.